This TCR beta chain is from a study of cytomegalovirus exposure and HLA in healthy donors. Points from the study as a whole: Earlier analysis looked at TCR beta V segments, and most were productive about 87% or about 30% of the time. Sequencing depth across donors, presence/absence analyses assumed, was roughly uniform.

13 Jbeta primers and 60 Vbeta primers were used for the PCR. Here immunoSEQ multiplex PCR was the method, and the copy in TCRdb shows in-frame clones only, minus some. The profile shows more than 90,000 clones, approximately 69% of them singletons. A note on this clone: Its antigen is still unknown.

What was sequenced was PBMCs. This TCR derives from a woman aged 45-65 years in good health and CMV-seropositive.

This CDR3 reads CAWSGGQSTFTDTQYF. As DNA, the CDR3 is TGTGCCTGGAGTGGCGGACAGTCTACGTTCACAGATACGCAGTATTTT. V usage is TRBV30 and J usage is TRBJ2-3; TRBD1 is a possible D gene (6 bases). Germline V gives CDR1 GTSNPN, CDR2 SVGIG (reference sequence). The ends were cut back, 1 base at V and 2 bases at J, with 16 bases in the middle. CDR3 length equals 16 residues.